Listed below are T cell receptor beta chains from one sample, sequenced in a study of blood T cell repertoires in COVID-19. Sequencing was performed with immunoSEQ multiplex PCR; in TCRdb, only in-frame clones are kept and a portion is missing. The top ten hold 1.9% of the sample, which has about 130,000 clones, roughly 80% seen once. The sample was peripheral blood. The receptors derive from a man aged 65-85 years with acute or convalescent COVID-19. Each CDR3 is given with its conserved first and last residue. A D gene is named only where the DNA matches it firmly. The size of a clone is reported for some rows only, either as once, few or many, or as a class for expanded clones.

TRBV6-1	14	many	TRBJ2-2	-	CASSEDSFTGELFF	TGTGCCAGCAGTGAAGACTCGTTCACCGGGGAGCTGTTTTTT
TRBV7-2	15	-	TRBJ1-3	TRBD1	CASSPWTGFGNTIYF	TGTGCCAGCAGCCCGTGGACAGGGTTTGGAAACACCATATATTTT
TRBV5-6	18	-	TRBJ1-2	-	CASSSFRGLNLANYGYTF	TGTGCCAGCAGCTCATTCAGGGGCCTCAACCTTGCTAACTATGGCTACACCTTC
TRBV5-6	15	-	TRBJ2-2	-	CASSLGRGGTGELFF	TGTGCCAGCAGCTTGGGACGGGGTGGCACCGGGGAGCTGTTTTTT
TRBV5-1	15	few	TRBJ1-4	-	CASSLGGQTNEKLFF	TGCGCCAGCAGCCTTGGCGGACAGACCAATGAAAAACTGTTTTTT
TRBV10-2	13	-	TRBJ1-5	-	CASQLSGDQPQHF	TGCGCCAGCCAACTCTCAGGGGATCAGCCCCAGCATTTT
TRBV12-3/TRBV12-4	13	once	TRBJ1-2	TRBD1	CASSADRDAGYTF	TGTGCCAGCAGTGCGGACAGGGACGCTGGCTACACCTTC
TRBV6-5	15	-	TRBJ1-3	-	CASSYESSSGNTIYF	TGTGCCAGCAGTTACGAGTCTAGCTCTGGAAACACCATATATTTT
TRBV19	17	-	TRBJ1-1	TRBD1	CASSTAQGAIGNTEAFF	TGTGCCAGTAGTACCGCACAGGGGGCAATTGGGAACACTGAAGCTTTCTTT
TRBV19	18	-	TRBJ1-5	-	CASSLHRSQGWGNQPQHF	TGTGCCAGTAGTCTCCACCGATCTCAGGGTTGGGGCAATCAGCCCCAGCATTTT
TRBV7-9	15	once	TRBJ1-3	-	CASSSRGGSGNTIYF	TGTGCCAGCAGCTCAAGGGGGGGTTCTGGAAACACCATATATTTT
TRBV20-1	14	once	TRBJ2-5	TRBD2	CSASAGGGLETQYF	TGCAGTGCTAGTGCGGGGGGGGGTCTGGAGACCCAGTACTTC
TRBV9	13	-	TRBJ1-1	TRBD1	CASSVDRGTEAFF	TGTGCCAGCAGCGTAGACAGGGGCACTGAAGCTTTCTTT
TRBV6-2/TRBV6-3	13	-	TRBJ1-2	-	CASSYPGDYGYTF	TGTGCCAGCAGTTATCCGGGTGACTATGGCTACACCTTC
TRBV6-5	15	-	TRBJ1-2	-	CAIVTIDRLYDGYTF	TGTGCCATAGTGACAATAGACAGATTGTATGATGGCTACACCTTC
TRBV5-1	13	-	TRBJ2-5	-	CASSLASQETQYF	TGCGCCAGCAGCTTGGCCAGCCAAGAGACCCAGTACTTC
TRBV9	15	-	TRBJ2-2	-	CASSVGQANTGELFF	TGTGCCAGCAGCGTAGGACAGGCGAACACCGGGGAGCTGTTTTTT
TRBV4-1	16	-	TRBJ2-7	TRBD1	CASSQPGTVRSYEQYF	TGCGCCAGCAGCCAACCCGGGACAGTCCGGTCCTACGAGCAGTACTTC
TRBV10-1	12	-	TRBJ2-7	-	CASSPDRHKQYF	TGCGCCAGCAGCCCTGACAGACACAAGCAGTACTTC
TRBV7-9	14	-	TRBJ2-5	TRBD1	CASSLATRGETQYF	TGTGCCAGCAGCTTAGCTACCAGGGGGGAGACCCAGTACTTC
TRBV27	14	-	TRBJ1-1	TRBD1	CASSPRTGNTEAFF	TGTGCCAGCAGTCCCCGGACAGGGAACACTGAAGCTTTCTTT
TRBV19	16	many	TRBJ2-2	TRBD2	CASSIERRGRAGELFF	TGTGCCAGTAGTATAGAACGGCGGGGGAGAGCCGGGGAGCTGTTTTTT
TRBV2	15	-	TRBJ1-4	-	CASSAQGATNEKLFF	TGTGCCAGCAGTGCACAGGGAGCAACTAATGAAAAACTGTTTTTT
TRBV11-2	14	-	TRBJ1-2	TRBD1	CASSSTGVNYGYTF	TGTGCCAGCAGCTCTACAGGGGTCAACTATGGCTACACCTTC
TRBV3-1/TRBV3-2	14	-	TRBJ2-7	-	CASSQGGARGEQYF	TGTGCCAGCAGCCAGGGCGGGGCCAGGGGGGAGCAGTACTTC
TRBV27	16	-	TRBJ1-4	TRBD1	CASSPGQGATNEKLFF	TGTGCCAGCAGTCCGGGACAGGGGGCAACTAATGAAAAACTGTTTTTT
TRBV15	16	-	TRBJ2-7	TRBD2	CATSRVKGLAGLEQYF	TGTGCCACCAGCAGAGTAAAGGGACTAGCGGGTCTCGAGCAGTACTTC
TRBV5-1	15	-	TRBJ1-2	-	CASSSLGGVAYGYTF	TGCGCCAGCAGCTCCCTCGGAGGGGTGGCCTATGGCTACACCTTC
TRBV6-1	14	many	TRBJ1-3	-	CASSDGSSGNTIYF	TGTGCCAGCAGTGATGGGAGCTCTGGAAACACCATATATTTT
TRBV11-2	15	-	TRBJ2-5	-	CASSLDQLGAETQYF	TGTGCCAGCAGCTTAGATCAGTTGGGCGCGGAGACCCAGTACTTC
TRBV5-6	12	few	TRBJ2-1	-	CASSLVSSEQFF	TGTGCCAGCAGCTTAGTGAGTAGCGAGCAGTTCTTC
TRBV18	15	-	TRBJ1-1	TRBD1	CASSPLQGSGTEAFF	TGTGCCAGCTCACCACTACAGGGGTCCGGCACTGAAGCTTTCTTT
TRBV19	14	-	TRBJ2-2	TRBD2	CAVSGGPGTGELFF	TGTGCCGTCAGCGGGGGCCCAGGCACCGGGGAGCTGTTTTTT
TRBV7-3	17	-	TRBJ1-6	-	CASSLTGGSSYNSPLHF	TGTGCCAGCAGCTTAACGGGGGGGAGCTCCTATAATTCACCCCTCCACTTT
TRBV15	17	-	TRBJ2-1	TRBD2	CATSRDSAGESLNEQFF	TGTGCCACCAGCAGAGATTCGGCGGGGGAGAGTCTGAATGAGCAGTTCTTC
TRBV6-5	15	-	TRBJ2-7	-	CASSYTAGTPYEQYF	TGTGCCAGCAGTTACACCGCAGGGACACCGTACGAGCAGTACTTC
TRBV6-1	12	-	TRBJ1-5	-	CASSETVQPQHF	TGTGCCAGCAGTGAAACAGTGCAGCCCCAGCATTTT
TRBV5-6	13	-	TRBJ2-2	-	CASMAGNTGELFF	TGTGCCAGTATGGCAGGGAACACCGGGGAGCTGTTTTTT
TRBV10-1	14	-	TRBJ2-7	-	CASRVQGIPYEQYF	TGCGCCAGCAGAGTGCAGGGAATCCCCTACGAGCAGTACTTC
TRBV5-5	15	few	TRBJ1-2	-	CASSLAGGFNYGYTF	TGTGCCAGCAGCTTGGCCGGGGGTTTTAACTATGGCTACACCTTC
TRBV5-6	14	-	TRBJ2-7	-	CASSFLSENYEQYF	TGTGCCAGCAGCTTTTTAAGTGAGAACTACGAGCAGTACTTC
TRBV7-2	15	once	TRBJ2-1	TRBD2	CASSLARTSGDEQFF	TGTGCCAGCAGCTTAGCGAGGACTAGCGGCGATGAGCAGTTCTTC
TRBV19	13	-	TRBJ1-1	-	CASQPRGGTEAFF	TGTGCCAGTCAACCCCGCGGGGGCACTGAAGCTTTCTTT
TRBV6-5	16	-	TRBJ1-2	TRBD1	CASSYSKQGANYGYTF	TGTGCCAGCAGTTACTCGAAACAGGGGGCTAACTATGGCTACACCTTC
TRBV2	11	-	TRBJ2-3	-	CASSPRGHMNF	TGTGCCAGCAGTCCCAGGGGTCACATGAATTTT
TRBV7-3	16	-	TRBJ2-7	-	CASSKGGGSSSDEQYF	TGTGCCAGCAGCAAAGGAGGGGGCTCTTCTTCCGACGAGCAGTACTTC
TRBV29-1	14	-	TRBJ1-3	TRBD1	CSVGDRVSGNTIYF	TGCAGCGTGGGGGACAGGGTCTCTGGAAACACCATATATTTT
TRBV5-4	14	-	TRBJ2-7	TRBD1	CASSIQGARYEQYF	TGTGCCAGCAGCATTCAGGGGGCGCGATACGAGCAGTACTTC
TRBV4-1	16	-	TRBJ1-2	-	CASNEWGPLTNYGYTF	TGCGCCAGCAACGAATGGGGGCCTCTTACCAACTATGGCTACACCTTC
TRBV3-1/TRBV3-2	17	once	TRBJ1-1	TRBD1	CASSLGQGFIIGTEAFF	TGTGCCAGCAGCCTCGGACAGGGTTTTATTATTGGGACTGAAGCTTTCTTT
TRBV5-4	15	-	TRBJ1-4	TRBD1	CASSLGGQSNEKLFF	TGTGCCAGCAGCTTGGGGGGACAGTCTAATGAAAAACTGTTTTTT
TRBV5-6	16	-	TRBJ1-4	TRBD1	CASSLQRQGTNEKLFF	TGTGCCAGCAGCTTACAGAGACAGGGCACTAATGAAAAACTGTTTTTT
TRBV7-2	15	-	TRBJ1-5	TRBD1	CASSARTGSNQPQHF	TGTGCCAGCAGCGCTCGGACAGGGAGCAATCAGCCCCAGCATTTT
TRBV3-1/TRBV3-2	16	-	TRBJ1-2	TRBD1	CASSLNRDRRLYGYTF	TGTGCCAGCAGCCTTAACCGGGACAGGAGACTCTATGGCTACACCTTC
TRBV29-1	15	many	TRBJ2-5	TRBD2	CSVVLQRGGRETQYF	TGCAGCGTTGTTCTCCAGCGGGGGGGCCGAGAGACCCAGTACTTC
TRBV27	14	-	TRBJ2-5	-	CATSRRGGQETQYF	TGTGCCACCTCTCGAAGGGGGGGCCAAGAGACCCAGTACTTC
TRBV18	16	-	TRBJ2-7	TRBD1	CASSPLGQGNRDEQYF	TGTGCCAGCTCACCGCTGGGACAGGGTAATAGAGACGAGCAGTACTTC
TRBV11-2	18	-	TRBJ1-6	TRBD1	CASSFRDRGLPYNSPLHF	TGTGCCAGCAGCTTCCGGGACAGGGGGCTTCCCTATAATTCACCCCTCCACTTT